This TCR beta chain was recovered during a study of CD8 T cells in Susac syndrome. Random hexamers primed reverse transcription of about 0.5 to 1 ug RNA. Each CDR3 protein gets one entry after TCRdb re-called the immunoSEQ multiplex PCR reads with MiXCR. The sample consists of fewer than 85,000 distinct CDR3 sequences, about 95% of them appearing once. This CDR3 spans 17 amino acids. V was shortened by 3 bases and J by 2 bases, with 19 bases between the two germline ends. The germline V gene has CDR1 MNHEY and CDR2 SMNVEV (reference sequence). Sequencing of TCR beta, carried out with a high-throughput approach, was applied to CD8+ and CD4+ T cells from the blood. TEMRA cells were enriched by FACS, and CD4+ and CD8+ T cells were negatively isolated.

The source of this sequence is a human donor with multiple sclerosis. This chain connects TRBV27 to TRBJ2-5, with TRBD1 as a possible D gene (5 bases). Sequencing was done on a sample of CD8+ T cells from PBMCs. This CDR3 reads CASSFTPQGRRQETQYF. The DNA for the CDR3 is TGTGCCAGCAGTTTCACTCCGCAGGGAAGAAGGCAAGAGACCCAGTACTTC.